This T cell receptor beta chain was sequenced during a study of blood T cell repertoires in COVID-19. Data came from immunoSEQ multiplex PCR; TCRdb stores just in-frame clones and leaves some out. The sample contains over 130,000 clones, 70% to 90% of which appear only once. The V gene lost 8 bases and the J gene lost 8 bases, with 19 bases spanning the gap. Germline V gene sequence: CDR1 SGHTA, CDR2 FQGNSA. This CDR3 is built from 14 residues. This TCR derives from a woman aged 45-65 years with acute COVID-19. The chain has TRBV7-2 and TRBJ2-1, with D perhaps TRBD2 (6 bases). The specimen sequenced was PBMCs or T cells enriched from blood (not recorded which). The CDR3 here is CASAGPPLSHEQFF. CDR3 bases: TGTGCCAGCGCGGGGCCACCCCTATCCCATGAGCAGTTCTTC.